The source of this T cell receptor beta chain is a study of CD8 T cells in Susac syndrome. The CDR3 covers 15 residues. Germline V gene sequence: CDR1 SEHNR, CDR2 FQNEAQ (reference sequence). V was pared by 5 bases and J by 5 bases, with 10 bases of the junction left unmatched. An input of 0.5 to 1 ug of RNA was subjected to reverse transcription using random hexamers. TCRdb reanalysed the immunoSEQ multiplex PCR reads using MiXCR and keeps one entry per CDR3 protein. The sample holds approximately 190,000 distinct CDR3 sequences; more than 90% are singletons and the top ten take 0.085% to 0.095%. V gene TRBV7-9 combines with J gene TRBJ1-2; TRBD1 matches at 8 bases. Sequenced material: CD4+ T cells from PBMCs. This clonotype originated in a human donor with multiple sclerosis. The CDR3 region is CASSNRTGSVYGYTF. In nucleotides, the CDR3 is TGTGCCAGCAGCAACCGGACAGGGAGCGTTTATGGCTACACCTTC.